The 7 T cell receptor beta chains below come from one sample, sequenced in a study of shared clonotypes between healthy human individuals (dated by TCRdb to between 2020 and 2021). Library construction relied on the immunoSEQ multiplex PCR assay. This is the immuneACCESS table as TCRdb keeps it, with only in-frame sequences that have V and J called. A part of the clones is gone; compared with another copy, unresolved V genes explain less than half, and the rest is unexplained. The sample has about 2.4 million clones on record, approximately 94% of them singletons. The biggest ten clones account for approximately 0.37% of the sample. The sequenced sample was naive CD4+ T cells from PBMCs. This specimen's cell subset or site label, interpreted: CD45RA+ positively selected. The receptors originated from a man aged 18 to 30 in good health. Some clones in this sample may be carry-over from other donors' samples.

The DNA of the CDR3 is TGTGCCACCTCCCCGGGACTAGCGGGATCGTACAATGAGCAGTTCTTC. Its protein is CATSPGLAGSYNEQFF. The chain couples TRBV2 to TRBJ2-1; the match to TRBD2 covers 13 bases. The CDR3 extends over 16 amino acids. In germline, CDR1 is SNHLY, CDR2 FYNNEI. After removal of 10 bases from V and 4 bases from J, the junction contained 10 bases not matched to a gene.

Worth noting for this clone: Different DNA sequences within this sample yield the same CDR3. The V call is TRBV28, the J call TRBJ1-2; TRBD1 agrees at 11 bases. In germline, CDR1 is MDHEN, CDR2 SYDVKM. Trimming took 4 bases from V and 4 from J; bases not matched to a gene: 5. This CDR3 region has 15 residues. CDR3 sequence reads: CASSSGQGAVYGYTF. CDR3 nucleotide sequence: TGTGCCAGCAGTTCCGGACAGGGGGCGGTCTATGGCTACACCTTC.

The chain combines TRBV7-9 with TRBJ1-1, with no clear D. V was shortened by 3 bases and J by 1 base, with 9 bases between the two germline ends. This CDR3 comprises 14 residues. CDR1 is SEHNR, CDR2 FQNEAQ, per germline (reference sequence). The CDR3 DNA is TGTGCCAGCAGCTTCCAAGGGAGGAACACTGAAGCTTTCTTT. It specifies CASSFQGRNTEAFF.

This clone was observed a few times. V is TRBV6-4 and J is TRBJ1-1; D unclear. V dropped 1 base and J dropped 1 base, with 4 bases sitting between them. Germline V gives CDR1 MRHNA, CDR2 SNTAGT. This CDR3 has 13 residues. The CDR3 sequence is CASSDWPNTEAFF. Written as DNA, the CDR3 is TGTGCCAGCAGTGACTGGCCGAACACTGAAGCTTTCTTT.

The chain employs TRBV6-6 and TRBJ2-1; D is uncertain. This CDR3 comprises 16 residues. Germline lookup yields CDR1 MNHNY and CDR2 SVGAGI (reference sequence). Trimming removed 5 bases at V and 8 bases at J, with 22 bases between. The CDR3 reads CASSTHRPPTLHEQFF. Here the CDR3 DNA reads TGTGCCAGCAGTACCCACCGCCCCCCGACTCTCCATGAGCAGTTCTTC.

The chain employs TRBV5-1 and TRBJ2-1; 9 bases map to TRBD1. V lost 4 bases and J lost 8; bases outside the gene matches: 13. There are 16 residues in the CDR3. From germline, CDR1 is SGHRS and CDR2 YFSETQ. The CDR3 loop is CASSPTGTGSRDEQFF. The CDR3 nucleotides are TGCGCCAGCAGCCCGACCGGGACAGGGTCTCGTGATGAGCAGTTCTTC.

This chain connects TRBV6-1 to TRBJ2-7; possible D gene TRBD2, 5 bases. Trimming stripped 2 bases from V and 4 bases from J, with 15 bases between. This CDR3 contains 15 residues. The germline V gene encodes CDR1 MNHNS and CDR2 SASEGT. The CDR3 nucleotides are TGTGCCAGCAGTGAAAGGGAGTGGACGTTATACGAGCAGTACTTC. It codes for CASSEREWTLYEQYF.